What follows is one T cell receptor beta chain and its context. As yet, its antigen is unknown. This sample is drawn from a study of blood T cells in healthy people across ages. Study-level findings and limits: Relative to aged donors, long-lived donors carried more naive CD4+ cells and displayed higher diversity.

Healthy Russian Caucasian donors spanned ages about 6 to 95 years. With a J-beta primer mix and a sample-barcoded 5' primer, a second PCR ran about 7 to 11 cycles. TCRdb re-derived calls from the 5' RACE reads in MiXCR, one entry per CDR3 protein. The data show around 1,000,000 distinct CDR3 sequences, 35% to 40% seen once. Germline-derived CDR1 and CDR2 are MNHEY and SMNVEV (reference sequence). Trimming left V 6 bases short and J 1 base short, with 13 bases between. The CDR3 runs 15 residues. This chain links TRBV27 with TRBJ1-5, with a possible D match to TRBD1 (5 bases). Sequenced sample: blood. This receptor was taken from a man aged 18-30 years in good health. CDR3: CASRPVAGSNQPQHF. CDR3 in DNA: TGTGCCAGCAGGCCCGTGGCAGGGAGCAATCAGCCCCAGCATTTT.